The entry below describes one T cell receptor beta chain. Antigen specificity is unknown. RNA transcripts gave rise to amplified TCR beta CDR3 regions. In the first-round RT-PCR of the TCR CDR3, the HTBI primer set was used. MiXCR, applied by TCRdb to the multiplex PCR reads, yields one record per CDR3 protein. The top ten clones hold 25% to 30% of a sample with roughly 400,000 distinct CDR3 sequences, 11% to 15% of them seen once. The data belong to a study of T cells in Graves' hyperthyroidism and ophthalmopathy. The overall study: Once the initial diagnosis was made, peripheral blood was obtained before any treatment.

Any patient presenting with uncontrolled infection, other autoimmune disease, pregnancy or lactation was left out. Study-level results: Most expanded thyroid clonotypes above 0.001 also appeared in blood.

The CDR3 has 14 residues. The germline V gene encodes CDR1 MRHNA and CDR2 SNTAGT. V dropped 1 base and J dropped 9 bases, with 13 bases sitting between them. The gene calls are TRBV6-4 and TRBJ2-1; D perhaps matches TRBD2 (6 bases). Input material: blood. This TCR derives from a man aged 45-65 years with Graves' ophthalmopathy. CDR3 loop: CASSDLPGVGEQFF. The CDR3, as DNA: TGTGCCAGCAGTGACTTACCGGGAGTCGGTGAGCAGTTCTTC.